The 13 T cell receptor beta chains given below trace back to one sample, sequenced in a study of T cells after yellow fever vaccination (dated by TCRdb to between 2018 and 2020). The treatment or condition tag for this specimen amounts to: live attenuated yellow fever vaccine strain. Libraries came from 5' RACE. These reads were obtained on an Illumina HiSeq 2500. TCRdb trimmed public reads at Q25 via fastp, called clones via MiXCR and kept in-frame beta chains. Each entry is one CDR3 protein sequence, shown with its most common DNA and genes. The sample yields 250,000 to 300,000 distinct CDR3 sequences; approximately 12% were counted once. The ten largest make up around 0.55% of the sample. The specimen was CD4+ T cells sorted from PBMCs, collected 45 days after the yellow fever booster vaccination. The receptors stem from a man younger than 40 who received the YFV17D yellow fever vaccine.

There are many counts of this clonotype. J is TRBJ2-7 and V is TRBV27; D perhaps matches TRBD1 (6 bases). Trimming shortened V by 4 bases and J by 0 bases, and 13 bases separated the two germline ends. Germline CDR1 MNHEY, CDR2 SMNVEV (reference sequence). This CDR3 region has 15 residues. In nucleotides, the CDR3 is TGTGCCAGCAGTTCGGACAGCTTTTACTCCTACGAGCAGTACTTC. The encoded protein is CASSSDSFYSYEQYF.

A few counts support this clonotype. V and J are TRBV20-1 and TRBJ2-1, with TRBD2 matching over 12 bases. The V gene end was trimmed by 7 bases and the J gene end by 7 bases; junction bases not matched to a gene: 5. CDR1 and CDR2 from the germline V gene are DFQATT and SNEGSKA (reference sequence). The CDR3 loop spans 13 amino acids. The CDR3 is CSGLAGVWNEQFF. The DNA of the CDR3 is TGCAGTGGACTAGCGGGAGTATGGAATGAGCAGTTCTTC.

The chain recombines TRBV5-1 with TRBJ2-5, with D unclear. Germline CDR1 and CDR2: SGHRS and YFSETQ. The CDR3 contains 14 residues. Trimming left V 0 bases short and J 4 bases short, with 10 bases between. The CDR3 protein is CASSLGAVRETQYF. CDR3 DNA: TGCGCCAGCAGCTTGGGGGCAGTTAGAGAGACCCAGTACTTC.

This clonotype has just a few counts. CDR3 nucleotide sequence: TGTGCCAGCAGTGAAAAGCGGAGATCCACAGATACGCAGTATTTT. The encoded protein is CASSEKRRSTDTQYF. The V call is TRBV6-1, the J call TRBJ2-3; possibly TRBD2 for D (5 bases). Germline V lookup: CDR1 MNHNS, CDR2 SASEGT. This CDR3 spans 15 amino acids. Trimming stripped 2 bases from V and 2 bases from J, with 11 bases between.

The chain carries TRBV4-3 and TRBJ2-1; TRBD1 matches 8 bases. The germline gives CDR1 LGHNA, CDR2 YSLEER. Trimming cost V 0 bases and J 8 bases; bases outside gene matches: 3. The CDR3 extends over 14 amino acids. CDR3 residues: CASSQDSRGHEQFF. CDR3 sequence (DNA): TGCGCCAGCAGCCAAGATTCCAGGGGGCATGAGCAGTTCTTC.

This clonotype was detected only a few times. The chain uses TRBV29-1 and TRBJ1-1; D is undetermined. This CDR3 has 13 amino acids. The V gene lost 4 bases and the J gene lost 0 bases, with 9 bases spanning the gap. The V gene's germline CDR1 is SQVTM and CDR2 ANQGSEA. CDR3: CSVGRRMNTEAFF. The CDR3, as DNA: TGCAGCGTTGGGCGTCGGATGAACACTGAAGCTTTCTTT.

This clonotype was counted a few times. The chain combines TRBV28 with TRBJ2-7; TRBD1 agrees at 7 bases. The V and J ends lost 6 bases and 3 bases, in that order; junction bases with no gene match: 5. The CDR3 consists of 13 residues. Germline CDR1 reads MDHEN; CDR2 reads SYDVKM. The CDR3: CASREGQLYEQYF. As DNA, the CDR3 is TGTGCCAGCAGAGAGGGACAGCTCTACGAGCAGTACTTC.

The J gene is TRBJ1-2, the V gene TRBV25-1, with a tentative D call TRBD1 (6 bases). This CDR3 is built from 11 residues. In germline, CDR1 is MGHDK, CDR2 SYGVNS. V dropped 8 bases and J dropped 4 bases, with 8 bases sitting between them. CDR3 loop: CASRTVYGYTF. CDR3 in DNA: TGTGCCAGCCGGACAGTCTATGGCTACACCTTC.

Details on this clonotype: The CDR3 does not end in the conserved phenylalanine or tryptophan, so this is likely a read error. The chain combines TRBV5-1 with TRBJ2-5; 8 bases align to TRBD2. CDR1 and CDR2 (germline): SGHRS, YFSETQ. This CDR3 has 15 amino acids. Trimming took 0 bases from V and 9 from J; bases not matched to a gene: 10. CDR3 sequence: CASSLVTGGPEAQYL. The CDR3, as DNA: TGCGCCAGCAGCTTGGTAACGGGAGGGCCGGAGGCCCAGTACTTA.

The sample holds many counts of this clonotype. This chain connects TRBV12-3 or TRBV12-4 to TRBJ2-3; TRBD1 or TRBD2 may be the D gene (5 bases each). V was clipped by 3 bases and J by 0 bases, with 7 bases between them. The CDR3 extends over 14 amino acids. The CDR3 DNA is TGTGCCAGCAGTTTCTGGGACAGCACAGATACGCAGTATTTT. Translation: CASSFWDSTDTQYF.

This clonotype was observed a handful of times. This chain links TRBV3-1 with TRBJ2-2; D is possibly TRBD1 (5 bases). Germline CDR1 and CDR2: LGHDT and YNNKEL (reference sequence). V lost 6 bases and J lost 7, with 21 bases in between. The CDR3 is 16 amino acids. This chain's CDR3 is CASSRGFGAGFGELFF. The CDR3 bases are TGTGCCAGCAGTCGCGGTTTTGGGGCAGGTTTCGGGGAGCTGTTTTTT.

In this sample, this clonotype turned up a few times. The V gene is TRBV5-4, the J gene TRBJ2-6; D might be TRBD2 (5 bases). Trimming left V 7 bases short and J 4 bases short, with 12 bases between. This CDR3 is 14 amino acids long. Germline-derived CDR1 and CDR2 are SGHNT and YYREEE (reference sequence). The CDR3 DNA sequence: TGTGCCAGCCGTGGGGAGAGCGGGGCCAACGTCCTGACTTTC. It translates to CASRGESGANVLTF. Filled out from reference TRBV5-4 and TRBJ2-6, the complete variable domain reads ETGVTQSPTHLIKTRGQQVTLRCSSQSGHNTVSWYQQALGQGPQFIFQYYREEENGRGNFPPRFSGLQFPNYSSELNVNALELDDSALYLCASRGESGANVLTFGAGSRLTVL.

The rearrangement links TRBV19 to TRBJ2-1, with D perhaps TRBD2 (6 bases). Germline lookup yields CDR1 LNHDA and CDR2 SQIVND (reference sequence). V gave up 7 bases and J gave up 12 bases, with 16 bases separating them. The CDR3 extends over 12 amino acids. CDR3 DNA: TGTGCCAGTAAAGGTCCTGGGACTGGGCAGTTCTTC. As protein: CASKGPGTGQFF. The full variable domain, its missing parts supplied by reference TRBV19 and TRBJ2-1, is DGGITQSPKYLFRKEGQNVTLSCEQNLNHDAMYWYRQDPGQGLRLIYYSQIVNDFQKGDIAEGYSVSREKKESFPLTVTSAQKNPTAFYLCASKGPGTGQFFGPGTRLTVL.